The entry below gives a single TCR beta chain sequence along with its context. The antigen is undetermined. Germline lookup yields CDR1 MGHDK and CDR2 SYGVNS. The CDR3 is made up of 14 amino acids. V gave up 4 bases and J gave up 9 bases, with 16 bases separating them. The data derive from a study of CD8 T cells in ankylosing spondylitis. Each CDR3 protein is one row after TCRdb ran MiXCR on the 5' RACE reads. The profile covers about 210,000 distinct CDR3 sequences, with 8% to 9% appearing a single time and 4% to 5% taken by the ten largest. Study results and caveats: Within ankylosing spondylitis blood, a TCR beta motif made up of roughly eight highly homologous variants appeared to be characteristic. Disease-linked clones proved CD8+ and comparatively uncommon in peripheral blood.

The rearrangement joins TRBV25-1 to TRBJ2-1; D possibly uses TRBD1 or TRBD2 (5 bases each). This TCR was recovered from a female donor with ankylosing spondylitis or in good health (not recorded which). Sequences were obtained from blood, either unsorted or a sorted T cell fraction (not recorded which). The CDR3 reads CASSVAGTSVEQFF. The CDR3 DNA follows: TGTGCCAGCAGTGTCGCCGGGACCTCAGTTGAGCAGTTCTTC.